This is a list of T cell receptor beta chains from one sample in a study of response to subunit inactivated influenza vaccine. TCRdb passed the RT-PCR reads through MiXCR, listing each CDR3 protein once. The data hold hundreds of thousands of distinct CDR3 sequences, with approximately 18% observed a single time. Sequencing was performed on PBMCs from blood, taken around 5 days after vaccination. The source of these receptors is a man aged 45 to 65 who received an inactivated influenza vaccine. CDR3s include the opening cysteine and the closing phenylalanine or tryptophan. D genes are given only for firm matches. Clone size is given for some rows only: seen once, a few or many times, or a class if the clone is expanded.

size	V	D	J	CDR3	DNA
few	TRBV11-1	NA	TRBJ2-1	CASSLPTFRRPSSYNEQFF	TGTGCCAGCAGCTTACCCACTTTTAGACGGCCGAGCTCCTACAATGAGCAGTTCTTC
NA	TRBV28	NA	TRBJ1-4	CASTEHGGYEKLFF	TGTGCCAGCACCGAACATGGAGGGTATGAAAAACTGTTTTTT
few	TRBV29-1	NA	TRBJ1-4	CSVAGQSGLFF	TGCAGCGTTGCAGGGCAGTCTGGACTGTTTTTT
few	TRBV7-2	TRBD2	TRBJ2-5	CASSLQSREGTQYF	TGTGCCAGCAGCTTACAAAGTCGGGAGGGGACCCAGTACTTC
few	TRBV6-5	TRBD1	TRBJ2-2	CASSYSGGAGTGELFF	TGTGCCAGCAGTTACTCAGGGGGCGCGGGCACCGGGGAGCTGTTTTTT
few	TRBV7-2	TRBD2	TRBJ2-3	CASSSRTSGSVGTQYF	TGTGCCAGCAGCTCCCGGACTAGCGGGAGTGTGGGTACGCAGTATTTT
NA	TRBV7-9	NA	TRBJ2-1	CASSLFAGVVSNEQFF	TGTGCCAGCAGCTTATTCGCAGGGGTCGTAAGCAATGAGCAGTTCTTC
many	TRBV5-1	NA	TRBJ1-1	CASSLTAVNTEAFF	TGCGCCAGCAGCTTGACAGCAGTGAACACTGAAGCTTTCTTT
NA	TRBV5-5	TRBD2	TRBJ2-1	CASSLVLREGNEQFF	TGTGCCAGCAGCTTGGTGTTGAGGGAGGGCAATGAGCAGTTCTTC
NA	TRBV12-3/TRBV12-4	NA	TRBJ1-2	CASSLKGDSLRYGYTF	TGTGCCAGCAGCCTGAAAGGGGACTCTCTTCGATATGGCTACACCTTC
NA	TRBV10-3	TRBD1	TRBJ2-3	CATTGQSTDTQYF	TGTGCCACTACGGGACAGAGCACAGATACGCAGTATTTT
few	TRBV6-6	NA	TRBJ2-1	CASSQQGDEQFF	TGTGCCAGCAGTCAACAGGGAGATGAGCAGTTCTTC
few	TRBV5-1	NA	TRBJ2-3	CASSLGGDRTDTQYF	TGCGCCAGCAGCTTGGGTGGGGATCGGACAGATACGCAGTATTTT